The rows below give T cell receptor beta chains drawn from one sample of a study of CD8 T cells in ankylosing spondylitis. TCRdb passed the 5' RACE reads through MiXCR, listing each CDR3 protein once. Among about 440,000 distinct CDR3 sequences listed, 17% were seen once. Input material: blood, either unsorted or a sorted T cell fraction (not recorded which). These receptors came from a male donor with ankylosing spondylitis. The CDR3 runs from the conserved cysteine through the conserved F or W. Fields, in order: V gene, CDR3 length, clone size, J gene, D gene, CDR3 protein, CDR3 DNA. D genes are given only for firm matches. Clone size is shown for a subset of rows, as once, few, many or a class of expanded clone.

>TRBV12-3/TRBV12-4|14|.|TRBJ2-3|TRBD2
CASSSAGGRDTQYF
TGTGCCAGCAGTTCGGCGGGGGGTCGGGATACGCAGTATTTT
>TRBV5-1|17|.|TRBJ2-7|TRBD1
CASSLSVTGVTHYEQYF
TGCGCCAGCAGCTTGTCGGTGACAGGGGTCACGCATTACGAGCAGTACTTC
>TRBV12-3/TRBV12-4|13|many|TRBJ2-5|.
CASSFRQGETQYF
TGTGCCAGCAGTTTTAGACAAGGAGAGACCCAGTACTTC
>TRBV20-1|16|few|TRBJ2-2|TRBD1
CSARDRRTGRTGELFF
TGCAGTGCTAGAGATCGGAGGACAGGCCGGACCGGGGAGCTGTTTTTT
>TRBV12-3/TRBV12-4|13|many|TRBJ1-3|.
CASSFPGGNTIYF
TGTGCCAGCAGTTTTCCGGGTGGAAACACCATATATTTT
>TRBV7-8|13|few|TRBJ2-5|.
CASSLGRLQAQYF
TGTGCCAGCAGCTTAGGACGGTTGCAGGCCCAGTACTTC
>TRBV20-1|14|.|TRBJ1-1|.
CSASRWGLDTEAFF
TGCAGTGCTAGTAGATGGGGATTGGACACTGAAGCTTTCTTT
>TRBV27|14|.|TRBJ1-2|.
CASSSGLEGTGYTF
TGTGCCAGCAGCTCAGGGTTGGAGGGGACTGGCTACACCTTC
>TRBV10-2|14|.|TRBJ2-3|.
CASSVGVSADTQYF
TGCGCCAGCAGTGTGGGGGTAAGCGCAGATACGCAGTATTTT
>TRBV5-1|14|few|TRBJ2-1|TRBD1
CASSSGTGGREQFF
TGCGCCAGCAGCTCAGGGACAGGGGGTCGTGAGCAGTTCTTC
>TRBV5-1|15|few|TRBJ2-3|.
CASSFDPFGTDTQYF
TGCGCCAGCAGCTTCGACCCCTTTGGCACAGATACGCAGTATTTT
>TRBV20-1|14|.|TRBJ2-5|TRBD2
CSARTPGGEETQYF
TGCAGTGCTAGAACTCCGGGGGGGGAAGAGACCCAGTACTTC
>TRBV10-3|13|.|TRBJ1-2|.
CAISESGGPDDTF
TGTGCCATCAGTGAGTCCGGTGGTCCAGACGACACCTTC
>TRBV10-2|13|many|TRBJ1-4|.
CASLREFNEKLFF
TGCGCCAGCCTTCGAGAATTTAATGAAAAACTGTTTTTT
>TRBV5-1|17|few|TRBJ2-1|TRBD2
CASSRTSGGKSYNEQFF
TGCGCCAGCAGCCGGACTAGCGGGGGGAAATCCTACAATGAGCAGTTCTTC
>TRBV20-1|16|.|TRBJ2-7|TRBD2
CSASIGTSGRHNEQYF
TGCAGTGCTAGCATCGGGACTAGCGGGAGACACAACGAGCAGTACTTC
>TRBV6-2/TRBV6-3|14|few|TRBJ2-7|.
CASRIEGVYDEQYF
TGTGCCAGCAGGATCGAGGGAGTCTACGACGAGCAGTACTTC
>TRBV20-1|15|.|TRBJ2-7|.
CSASVGTGTSYEQYF
TGCAGTGCTAGTGTGGGGACCGGGACGTCCTACGAGCAGTACTTC
>TRBV18|16|.|TRBJ2-2|TRBD1
CASSPFKTGEPGELFF
TGTGCCAGCTCACCGTTTAAGACAGGGGAGCCCGGGGAGCTGTTTTTT
>TRBV5-6|13|few|TRBJ2-5|.
CASSRGHQETQYF
TGTGCCAGCAGCCGGGGACACCAAGAGACCCAGTACTTC